This paragraph covers one TCR beta chain sequence. Its matching antigen is unknown. The source of the sample is a study of OX40 agonist ivuxolimab in advanced cancers. Across the study: Participants, 82.7% male, averaged roughly 55 years of age, ranging from about 20 to 79.

Study-wide findings and caveats: Partial responders at 0.1-3.0 mg/kg showed near-lowest clonal expansion. At doses 0.1 to 3.0 mg/kg, CD4+ and CD8+ clones expanded.

Trimming left V 8 bases short and J 4 bases short, with 17 bases between. Germline lookup yields CDR1 LNHDA and CDR2 SQIVND (reference sequence). The CDR3 has 14 residues. TCRdb keeps only in-frame clones here, not all; method: immunoSEQ multiplex PCR. The sample holds under 65,000 clones, roughly nine tenths seen once. The chain links TRBV19 to TRBJ1-2, with D perhaps TRBD1 (6 bases). The clonotype originates from an adult with an advanced solid tumor such as melanoma, head and neck, liver or kidney cancer. The specimen comprised CD4+ or CD8+ T cells sorted from blood, sampled in a trial of the OX40 agonist ivuxolimab. CDR3: CASWTAREGYGYTF. Here the CDR3 DNA reads TGTGCCAGTTGGACAGCCCGAGAGGGCTATGGCTACACCTTC.